The 16 T cell receptor beta chains presented below share a single source sample, sequenced in a study of shared clonotypes between healthy human individuals. The method was immunoSEQ multiplex PCR; TCRdb's version includes in-frame clones alone and lacks a portion of them. The sample has 2 million to 2.5 million clones; 92% are singletons. Source material: naive CD4+ T cells from PBMCs. The subset here: CD45RA+ positively selected. These receptors came from a man between 18 and 35 years old in good health. Some clones in this sample may be carry-over from other donors' samples.

This chain uses TRBV27 with TRBJ2-7, with unresolved D. The CDR3 consists of 15 residues. Per germline, CDR1 MNHEY and CDR2 SMNVEV (reference sequence). Trimming shortened V by 7 bases and J by 0 bases, and 16 bases separated the two germline ends. The CDR3 DNA follows: TGTGCCAGCAATTCTCTCAGCGCAGGCTCCTACGAGCAGTACTTC. Its translation is CASNSLSAGSYEQYF.

V and J are TRBV28 and TRBJ1-1, with TRBD1 identical over 9 bases. Germline V gene sequence: CDR1 MDHEN, CDR2 SYDVKM. This CDR3 is 13 amino acids long. V shed 6 bases and J 4 bases; nucleotides not matched to a gene: 3. The CDR3 region is CASRGGQGTEAFF. CDR3 bases: TGTGCCAGCAGGGGGGGACAGGGCACTGAAGCTTTCTTT.

On this clone itself: The same CDR3 arises from other DNA sequences in this sample as well. V gene TRBV5-4 combines with J gene TRBJ2-1; 7 bases are shared with TRBD1. V trimming: 0 bases; J trimming: 1 base; junction bases outside the gene matches: 4. CDR3 length: 16 amino acids. The germline CDR1 and CDR2 sequences are SGHNT and YYREEE (reference sequence). The CDR3 nucleotides are TGTGCCAGCAGCTTGGCCGCAGGGGGTTCCTACAATGAGCAGTTCTTC. Translated: CASSLAAGGSYNEQFF.

V and J are TRBV19 and TRBJ2-7, with D possibly being TRBD1 (6 bases). The germline V gene has CDR1 LNHDA and CDR2 SQIVND (reference sequence). The CDR3 is made up of 12 amino acids. V lost 4 bases, J lost 6 bases, and 10 bases lay in between. CDR3 protein: CASSRGPREQYF. CDR3 in DNA: TGTGCCAGTAGTAGGGGGCCTCGCGAGCAGTACTTC.

This rearrangement joins TRBV9 to TRBJ2-1; possible D gene TRBD1, 6 bases. This CDR3 has 14 amino acids. Trimming cost V 4 bases and J 7 bases, with 15 bases left between them. Germline CDR1 is SGDLS and CDR2 is YYNGEE. Here the CDR3 DNA reads TGTGCCAGCAGCCTTACTACCCAGGGGAATGAGCAGTTCTTC. It specifies CASSLTTQGNEQFF.

The gene calls are TRBV19 and TRBJ1-3; D might be TRBD1 (5 bases). Germline CDR1 and CDR2: LNHDA and SQIVND (reference sequence). The V end lost 2 bases, the J end lost 3 bases, and 11 bases lay between the germline ends. The CDR3 has 15 amino acids. The CDR3 DNA follows: TGTGCCAGTAGTATAAGTCCGGGACTTGGAAACACCATATATTTT. It specifies CASSISPGLGNTIYF. Based on the CDR3 plus reference TRBV19 and TRBJ1-3, the full variable domain is DGGITQSPKYLFRKEGQNVTLSCEQNLNHDAMYWYRQDPGQGLRLIYYSQIVNDFQKGDIAEGYSVSREKKESFPLTVTSAQKNPTAFYLCASSISPGLGNTIYFGEGSWLTVV.

V and J are TRBV10-3 and TRBJ2-1; unclear D gene. CDR1 and CDR2 from the germline V gene are ENHRY and SYGVKD. V was clipped by 1 base and J by 4 bases, with 8 bases between them. This CDR3 has 14 residues. The CDR3 DNA is TGTGCCATCAGTGAGTTTTCGGGTTACAATGAGCAGTTCTTC. It translates to CAISEFSGYNEQFF.

The rearrangement joins TRBV5-6 to TRBJ1-1; D remains unclear. The CDR3 is made up of 14 amino acids. The V end lost 3 bases, the J end lost 5 bases, and 14 bases lay between the germline ends. CDR1 is SGHDT and CDR2 is YYEEEE in the germline V gene. CDR3 DNA: TGTGCCAGCAGCTCCCTCGAGGAGGGAACTGAAGCTTTCTTT. Translating it yields CASSSLEEGTEAFF.

The genes are TRBV11-2 and TRBJ2-2, with no clear D. The germline V gene encodes CDR1 SGHAT and CDR2 FQNNGV. This CDR3 has 15 residues. The ends were cut back, 5 bases at V and 9 bases at J, with 19 bases in the middle. For the CDR3, the DNA is TGTGCCAGCAGCCTCGTTCCTGGGCCCGACCGGGAGCTGTTTTTT. Translating gives CASSLVPGPDRELFF.

The V call is TRBV4-3, the J call TRBJ2-1; 9 bases map to TRBD1. Germline values: CDR1 LGHNA, CDR2 YSLEER. The CDR3 runs 13 residues. V was clipped by 6 bases and J by 8 bases; unmatched bases: 5. CDR3: CASSRQGGDEQFF. CDR3 sequence (DNA): TGCGCCAGCAGTCGACAGGGGGGGGATGAGCAGTTCTTC.

This chain uses TRBV28 with TRBJ2-2; 8 nucleotides agree with TRBD1. V lost 6 bases, J lost 6 bases, and 12 bases stayed unmatched. Germline CDR1 and CDR2: MDHEN and SYDVKM. The CDR3 loop spans 16 amino acids. The CDR3 sequence is CASSSRTGRSAGELFF. The CDR3 region has the DNA TGTGCCAGCAGCTCACGGACAGGGAGGTCTGCCGGGGAGCTGTTTTTT. Together with reference TRBV28 and TRBJ2-2, the CDR3 gives the full variable domain: DVKVTQSSRYLVKRTGEKVFLECVQDMDHENMFWYRQDPGLGLRLIYFSYDVKMKEKGDIPEGYSVSREKKERFSLILESASTNQTSMYLCASSSRTGRSAGELFFGEGSRLTVL.

The CDR3: CASSPAPGPLGTEAFF. DNA for the CDR3: TGCGCCAGCAGCCCCGCCCCCGGGCCCCTGGGCACTGAAGCTTTCTTT. The chain joins TRBV5-1 to TRBJ1-1; no clear D gene. V was trimmed by 4 bases and J by 4 bases, leaving 20 bases between them. Per germline, CDR1 SGHRS and CDR2 YFSETQ. This CDR3 contains 16 residues.

About this clone: This sample includes further DNA sequences coding for the same CDR3. The chain has TRBV5-6 and TRBJ2-1; 8 bases match TRBD2. V was clipped by 3 bases and J by 1 base; unmatched bases: 3. This CDR3 is built from 15 residues. The germline V gene encodes CDR1 SGHDT and CDR2 YYEEEE. The DNA for the CDR3 is TGTGCCAGCAGCTCGGGACTAGGGTCCTACAATGAGCAGTTCTTC. Protein sequence: CASSSGLGSYNEQFF.

J is TRBJ1-1 and V is TRBV29-1; no reliable D call. Germline lookup yields CDR1 SQVTM and CDR2 ANQGSEA. V dropped 4 bases and J dropped 1 base, with 10 bases sitting between them. The CDR3 is 13 residues long. The CDR3 here is CSVGALRNTEAFF. In DNA, the CDR3 is TGCAGCGTTGGCGCGTTGCGGAACACTGAAGCTTTCTTT. Full variable domain (outside the CDR3, taken from reference TRBV29-1 and TRBJ1-1): SAVISQKPSRDICQRGTSLTIQCQVDSQVTMMFWYRQQPGQSLTLIATANQGSEATYESGFVIDKFPISRPNLTFSTLTVSNMSPEDSSIYLCSVGALRNTEAFFGQGTRLTVV.

CDR3 nucleotides: TGTGCCAGTAGCCGAGGGGAGGGAGTAGCCTACGAGCAGTACTTC. As protein: CASSRGEGVAYEQYF. This chain joins TRBV19 and TRBJ2-7; TRBD2 matches at 7 bases. The length of the CDR3 is 15 residues. V gave up 6 bases and J gave up 2 bases; unmatched junction bases: 10. Germline V gene data show CDR1 as LNHDA and CDR2 as SQIVND (reference sequence).

This clone was counted a few times. The rearrangement uses TRBV5-4 and TRBJ1-3, with a possible D match to TRBD1 (5 bases). This CDR3 region has 15 residues. V gave up 2 bases and J gave up 2 bases, with 11 bases separating them. Germline V gene lookup returns CDR1 SGHNT and CDR2 YYREEE (reference sequence). The CDR3 region is CASSFFSGTGNTIYF. DNA of the CDR3: TGTGCCAGCAGCTTTTTTTCAGGGACTGGAAACACCATATATTTT.